This T cell receptor (beta chain) originates from a study of T cells in Graves' hyperthyroidism and ophthalmopathy. Study as a whole: At initial diagnosis, before any treatment had begun, peripheral blood was obtained.

A remark on this clonotype: What it binds is not known.

Study-wide points: Most clonotypes that expanded in the thyroid above 0.001 also showed up in blood. Ophthalmopathy could be told apart from stable hyperthyroidism with a 13 V-J model.

From RNA transcripts, TCR beta CDR3 regions were amplified. With the HTBI primer set, the TCR CDR3 went through a first round of RT-PCR. TCRdb processed the multiplex PCR reads anew with MiXCR; each CDR3 protein has one entry. This table holds hundreds of thousands of distinct CDR3 sequences, around a sixth found once. An absence of ophthalmopathy progression within 18 months meant stable Graves' hyperthyroidism. V lost 3 bases and J 2 bases, leaving 9 bases between the germline ends. Looked up from germline, CDR1 is MGHDK and CDR2 is SYGVNS. The CDR3 is 14 residues long. The TCR originated in a woman younger than 30 with Graves' hyperthyroidism. Sequenced material: blood. V usage is TRBV25-1 and J usage is TRBJ2-3; D is uncertain. CDR3 sequence (DNA): TGTGCCAGCAGTGATCACCTCGACACAGATACGCAGTATTTT. Protein product: CASSDHLDTDTQYF. Full variable domain (missing parts from reference TRBV25-1 and TRBJ2-3): EADIYQTPRYLVIGTGKKITLECSQTMGHDKMYWYQQDPGMELHLIHYSYGVNSTEKGDLSSESTVSRIRTEHFPLTLESARPSHTSQYLCASSDHLDTDTQYFGPGTRLTVL.